This TCR beta chain was sequenced during a study of blood T cell repertoires in COVID-19 (dated by TCRdb to between 2020 and 2021). Some background on the complete study: The collaborator samples originated in the United States, Italy and Spain and spanned the acute and convalescent phases of COVID-19. The samples were drawn from the first 160 participants of the ongoing ImmuneRACE study and from 950 to 1,500 subjects provided by 6 global collaborators. The repertoires were made available in a free public database intended to serve as a resource for research on the immune response to SARS-CoV-2. A de-identified subject ID, COVID-19 status, age in years and sex were almost always included in the sample metadata. The prospective study material was composed of cDNA or gDNA derived from T cells, B-cell-depleted T cells, or PBMCs. Subjects who had been exposed to COVID-19, were actively infected with it, or had recovered from it provided the deeply sampled blood TCRbeta repertoires that made up the dataset. Where available, HLA class I and class II types were obtained from metadata supplied by the sample provider rather than from assay-based typing.

The immunoSEQ Assay, a bias-controlled multiplex PCR, was used to amplify TCRbeta CDR3 regions from genomic DNA. The paper's processing steps were these. The number of nucleated cells in each sample was estimated from the amplification of reference gene primers within the assay. Sequence reads were collapsed and filtered to measure the absolute abundance of every unique TCRbeta CDR3 rearrangement. Productive Simpson clonality was computed per sample as the square root of Simpson's diversity index over productive rearrangements. TCRdb took this table from immuneACCESS and kept in-frame rearrangements with V and J called. Such tables lack part of the clones; where checked against another copy, unresolved V genes explain under half of the gap, and the rest is unexplained. For V, J and clone size, that table is used; D and trimming come from the DNA. The sample includes fewer than 400,000 clones, with approximately 82% observed a single time. The biggest ten clones account for approximately 3% of the sample.

On the study overall, not on this receptor specifically: The quantity of clinical and demographic metadata differed by source and by participant and was supplied without curation.

Taken from the germline V gene, the CDR1 and CDR2 loops are MNHEY and SVGEGT. The CDR3 spans 13 residues, from the cysteine through the phenylalanine. The CDR3 DNA has 39 bases and is translated from base 1. V sheds 4 bases and J sheds 3 bases, leaving 9 bases between their ends. Of note for this clone: What antigen it recognizes has not been identified. No much larger clone is present one base from it, and per-base qualities are unavailable.

Whole blood was collected in K2EDTA tubes by collaborating institutions according to the institutions' own protocols. Collaborator samples were shipped for TCRbeta analysis as frozen whole blood, isolated PBMCs, or DNA extracted from either sample type. The chain is made from TRBV6-2 or TRBV6-3 and TRBJ1-1, with no reliable assignment of the D segment. The sample comprised peripheral blood. The receptor was isolated from a man aged 25 to 40 with active or convalescent COVID-19. This receptor carries the CDR3 CASSFGRDTEAFF. The nucleotide sequence is given as TGTGCCAGCAGTTTTGGGAGGGACACTGAAGCTTTCTTT.